The 20 T cell receptor beta chains below come from one sample, sequenced in a study of blood T cell repertoires in COVID-19. Assay used: immunoSEQ multiplex PCR; TCRdb lists only in-frame clones, some missing. In the table there are 110,000 to 150,000 clones, approximately 88% of which are singletons. The sample taken for sequencing was peripheral blood. Source of these receptors: a woman between 45 and 60 years old with acute or convalescent COVID-19.

This chain joins TRBV4-1 and TRBJ1-4; TRBD1 might be the D (5 bases). Germline CDR1 MGHRA, CDR2 YSYEKL. V shed 3 bases and J shed 8 bases, with 16 bases lying between them. This CDR3 region has 15 residues. The CDR3 DNA is TGCGCCAGCAGCCACCAACAGGCGACTGGGGAAAAACTGTTTTTT. It translates to CASSHQQATGEKLFF.

The rearrangement uses TRBV9 and TRBJ1-2; D call uncertain. The V end was cut by 3 bases, the J end by 9 bases, with 18 bases between. Germline V gene lookup returns CDR1 SGDLS and CDR2 YYNGEE. The CDR3 has 14 residues. The CDR3 nucleotides are TGTGCCAGCAGCGGACTGAAAATGCCCGGGAGCTACACCTTC. This codes for CASSGLKMPGSYTF.

In the case of this clone: The junction departs from germline at one end; a sequencing error may be responsible. This chain uses TRBV7-9 with TRBJ2-3; TRBD1 aligns across 10 bases. The V gene's germline CDR1 is SEHNR and CDR2 FQNEAQ (reference sequence). The CDR3 is made up of 12 amino acids. CDR3 sequence: CASSFGGTGDLF. The CDR3 DNA is TGTGCCAGCAGCTTCGGTGGGACAGGGGACCTTTTT.

This CDR3 is CASSPQGAKETQYF. The CDR3 nucleotides read TGTGCCAGCAGCCCTCAGGGGGCCAAGGAGACCCAGTACTTC. This rearrangement joins TRBV6-6 to TRBJ2-5; 8 bases line up with TRBD1. CDR3 length: 14 amino acids. V was pared by 6 bases and J by 5 bases, with 8 bases of the junction left unmatched. Looked up from germline, CDR1 is MNHNY and CDR2 is SVGAGI (reference sequence).

The chain combines TRBV12-3 or TRBV12-4 with TRBJ2-1; D remains unclear. The CDR3 is 12 amino acids. The germline V and J ends were trimmed by 6 bases and 3 bases, with 6 bases remaining between them. CDR3 bases: TGTGCCAGCAGCTTCTTCTACAATGAGCAGTTCTTC. It is translated as CASSFFYNEQFF.

This clone was detected only once. The chain combines TRBV14 with TRBJ2-1; TRBD1 might be the D (5 bases). CDR3 length: 14 amino acids. The germline CDR1 and CDR2 sequences are SGHDN and FVKESK. Trimming took 2 bases from V and 3 from J, leaving 8 bases between them. The CDR3 region is CASSQLGDYNEQFF. In nucleotides, the CDR3 is TGTGCCAGCAGCCAACTAGGGGACTACAATGAGCAGTTCTTC. Full variable domain (outside the CDR3, taken from reference TRBV14 and TRBJ2-1): EAGVTQFPSHSVIEKGQTVTLRCDPISGHDNLYWYRRVMGKEIKFLLHFVKESKQDESGMPNNRFLAERTGGTYSTLKVQPAELEDSGVYFCASSQLGDYNEQFFGPGTRLTVL.

V gene TRBV7-2 combines with J gene TRBJ1-6; maybe TRBD1 (5 bases). Germline CDR1 SGHTA, CDR2 FQGNSA. Trimming removed 2 bases from V and 6 bases from J, with 11 bases in between. The length of the CDR3 is 15 residues. Written as DNA, the CDR3 is TGTGCCAGCAGCTTACCCCAGGGATCTAATTCACCCCTCCACTTT. Protein sequence: CASSLPQGSNSPLHF.

The genes are TRBV14 and TRBJ1-3; maybe TRBD1 (6 bases). The CDR3 is 14 residues long. The germline gives CDR1 SGHDN, CDR2 FVKESK. Between the trimmed V and J ends, which lost 3 bases and 3 bases, there was a span of 9 bases. The CDR3 DNA reads as TGTGCCAGCAGCCATACAGGGAATGGAAACACCATATATTTT. Translation: CASSHTGNGNTIYF.

V and J are TRBV9 and TRBJ1-1, with D unclear. Germline CDR1 and CDR2: SGDLS and YYNGEE. Trimming cost V 2 bases and J 4 bases, with 18 bases left between them. The CDR3 has 16 amino acids. As DNA, the CDR3 is TGTGCCAGCAGCGTTGGATTCCCGGTTGGGAGCACTGAAGCTTTCTTT. Its protein product is CASSVGFPVGSTEAFF. The entire variable domain, with the rest obtained from reference TRBV9 and TRBJ1-1, is as follows: DSGVTQTPKHLITATGQRVTLRCSPRSGDLSVYWYQQSLDQGLQFLIQYYNGEERAKGNILERFSAQQFPDLHSELNLSSLELGDSALYFCASSVGFPVGSTEAFFGQGTRLTVV.

J is TRBJ2-7 and V is TRBV7-8; 8 bases align to TRBD2. CDR1 is SGHVS, CDR2 FQNEAQ, per germline. The junction had 11 bases not matched to a gene; V was cut back by 4 bases and J by 0 bases. CDR3 length equals 17 residues. In DNA, the CDR3 is TGTGCCAGCAGCTCCCGGACTAGCCCAGTAAACTCCTACGAGCAGTACTTC. It encodes CASSSRTSPVNSYEQYF.

J is TRBJ1-1 and V is TRBV9, with D tentatively TRBD1 (5 bases). The germline V gene has CDR1 SGDLS and CDR2 YYNGEE. The CDR3 is 14 amino acids. Trimming stripped 2 bases from V and 2 bases from J, with 10 bases between. The CDR3 DNA follows: TGTGCCAGCAGCGTCGGGGGGATAAACACTGAAGCTTTCTTT. Protein sequence: CASSVGGINTEAFF. The whole variable domain, remainder taken from reference TRBV9 and TRBJ1-1, is DSGVTQTPKHLITATGQRVTLRCSPRSGDLSVYWYQQSLDQGLQFLIQYYNGEERAKGNILERFSAQQFPDLHSELNLSSLELGDSALYFCASSVGGINTEAFFGQGTRLTVV.

The chain links TRBV18 to TRBJ2-7; 7 nucleotides match TRBD2. Germline V gives CDR1 KGHSH, CDR2 LQKENI. This CDR3 has 16 residues. The trim removed 0 bases at V and 0 bases at J, leaving 5 bases unmatched. This CDR3 reads CASSPPRLAASYEQYF. In nucleotides, the CDR3 is TGTGCCAGCTCACCACCGAGGCTAGCGGCCTCCTACGAGCAGTACTTC. Full variable domain (remainder filled in from reference TRBV18 and TRBJ2-7): NAGVMQNPRHLVRRRGQEARLRCSPMKGHSHVYWYRQLPEEGLKFMVYLQKENIIDESGMPKERFSAEFPKEGPSILRIQQVVRGDSAAYFCASSPPRLAASYEQYFGPGTRLTVT.

The rearrangement links TRBV5-1 to TRBJ2-7, with 9 bases aligning to TRBD1. After removal of 3 bases from V and 2 bases from J, the junction contained 12 bases not matched to a gene. The CDR3 is 17 amino acids. CDR1 and CDR2 (germline): SGHRS, YFSETQ. CDR3 bases: TGCGCCAGCAGCTCGGGAACCGGGACAGGGTCCCCCTACGAGCAGTACTTC. Its protein product is CASSSGTGTGSPYEQYF.

This chain links TRBV7-2 with TRBJ1-2; no definite D call. CDR1 is SGHTA, CDR2 FQGNSA, per germline. Between the trimmed V and J ends, which lost 1 base and 4 bases, there was a span of 13 bases. The CDR3 contains 15 residues. The CDR3 loop is CASSLGAGRPYGYTF. The CDR3 DNA is TGTGCCAGCAGCTTAGGGGCGGGCCGACCCTATGGCTACACCTTC.

V usage is TRBV10-3 and J usage is TRBJ1-1; D is perhaps TRBD1 (6 bases). Trimming took 4 bases from V and 6 from J, leaving 12 bases between them. Germline CDR1 ENHRY, CDR2 SYGVKD. This CDR3 has 13 residues. The CDR3 DNA is TGTGCCATCAGTGCGGGCAGGGGCGCTGAAGCTTTCTTT. Amino acid sequence: CAISAGRGAEAFF.

CDR3 region: CASSMTDSNQPQHF. CDR3 bases: TGTGCCAGCAGCATGACAGATAGCAATCAGCCCCAGCATTTT. This chain uses TRBV7-9 with TRBJ1-5, with D possibly matching TRBD1 (5 bases). The CDR3 has 14 residues. CDR1 SEHNR and CDR2 FQNEAQ come from the germline V gene (reference sequence). The V gene lost 5 bases and the J gene lost 0 bases, with 8 bases spanning the gap.

The V call is TRBV27, the J call TRBJ1-5; 7 bases align to TRBD1. CDR3 length: 14 residues. The germline V gene has CDR1 MNHEY and CDR2 SMNVEV (reference sequence). With V trimmed by 2 bases and J by 6 bases, 4 bases remained unmatched. CDR3 coding DNA: TGTGCCAGCAGTTTACGGAGGGGGCTTCAGCCCCAGCATTTT. It codes for CASSLRRGLQPQHF.

V is TRBV6-5 and J is TRBJ1-4, with 9 nucleotides matching TRBD1. This CDR3 contains 14 residues. In germline, CDR1 is MNHEY, CDR2 SVGAGI. Losses at the gene ends were 5 bases for V and 8 bases for J; bases not matched to a gene: 6. In DNA form, the CDR3 reads TGTGCCAGCAGTCAGGGACAGGGTCGGGAAAAACTGTTTTTT. Translated, it gives CASSQGQGREKLFF.

The rearrangement links TRBV12-5 to TRBJ2-7, with TRBD2 matching 11 bases. The CDR3 extends over 16 amino acids. V gave up 3 bases and J gave up 2 bases; unmatched junction bases: 6. Germline V lookup: CDR1 LGHNT, CDR2 FRNRAP. For the CDR3, the DNA is TGTGCTAGTGGTTTCCACCTGACTAGCGGGACCTACGAGCAGTACTTC. Translation gives CASGFHLTSGTYEQYF.

The table lists this clone with a count of one. The chain has TRBV3-1 (or the pseudogene TRBV3-2) and TRBJ1-3; TRBD1 aligns across 8 bases. The trim removed 5 bases at V and 8 bases at J, leaving 11 bases unmatched. The germline gives CDR1 LGHDT, CDR2 YNNKEL (reference sequence). CDR3 length: 15 amino acids. The CDR3 DNA reads as TGTGCCAGCAGCGAGACAGGGGCCGGAGCGGACACCATATATTTT. Translated, it gives CASSETGAGADTIYF.